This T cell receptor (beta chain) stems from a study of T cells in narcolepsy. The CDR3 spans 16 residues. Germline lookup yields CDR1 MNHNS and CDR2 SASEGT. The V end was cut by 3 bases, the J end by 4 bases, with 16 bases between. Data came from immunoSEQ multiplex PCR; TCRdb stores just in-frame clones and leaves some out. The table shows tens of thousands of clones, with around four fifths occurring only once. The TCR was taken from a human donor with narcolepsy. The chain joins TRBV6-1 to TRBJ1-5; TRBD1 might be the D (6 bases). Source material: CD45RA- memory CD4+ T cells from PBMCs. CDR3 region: CASSEEARGINQPQHF. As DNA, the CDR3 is TGTGCCAGCAGTGAGGAGGCCAGGGGTATTAATCAGCCCCAGCATTTT.